A selection of T cell receptor beta chains follows, all from one sample in a study of blood T cell repertoires in COVID-19. TCRdb's table, derived via immunoSEQ multiplex PCR, lists solely in-frame clones and lacks some. The table shows 65,000 to 95,000 clones, with about 88% occurring only once. The sequenced sample consisted of peripheral blood. The receptors stem from a man in his 70s with active or convalescent COVID-19. The CDR3 runs from the conserved cysteine through the conserved F or W.

length: 15
V: TRBV5-5
CDR3: CASSSTGGGGSPLHF

length: 14
V: TRBV16
CDR3: CASSQSPRGQPQHF

length: 17
V: TRBV5-1
CDR3: CASSLAKTLTSPGELFF

length: 12
V: TRBV6-2/TRBV6-3
CDR3: CASSYYGYEQYF

length: 13
V: TRBV3-1/TRBV3-2
CDR3: CASSQAGGYGYTF

length: 18
V: TRBV7-8
CDR3: CASSLAALGRVDTGELFF

length: 12
V: TRBV29-1
CDR3: CSVDRASAEAFF

length: 15
V: TRBV19
CDR3: CASSTAGGRYNEQFF

length: 15
V: TRBV14
CDR3: CASSQDRTRRYEQYF

length: 13
V: TRBV29-1
CDR3: CSVGSGINTEAFF

length: 12
V: TRBV19
CDR3: CASSTQYNEQFF

length: 16
V: TRBV7-2
CDR3: CASSHVRGTYTGELFF

length: 15
V: TRBV9
CDR3: CASSARQGQGGEQYF

length: 14
V: TRBV18
CDR3: CASSPSGDVYEQYF

length: 15
V: TRBV5-5
CDR3: CASSLTGGYYNEQFF

length: 15
V: TRBV30
CDR3: CAWSVGQYNTDTQYF

length: 15
V: TRBV7-6
CDR3: CASSLGLADYNEQFF

length: 14
V: TRBV6-2/TRBV6-3
CDR3: CASSPDGGLYEQYF

length: 17
V: TRBV6-2/TRBV6-3
CDR3: CASSYVIGGETTDTQYF

length: 19
V: TRBV10-3
CDR3: CAISLSPGTSGGATGELFF

length: 14
V: TRBV5-1
CDR3: CASSLDRQNTEAFF

length: 16
V: TRBV21-1
CDR3: CASSPFGKQGDNGYTF

length: 12
V: TRBV6-5
CDR3: CATGTGIYEQYF

length: 19
V: TRBV5-4
CDR3: CASSLGGVSGGPRRNEQFF

length: 15
V: TRBV5-1
CDR3: CASSLGTSGTGELFF

length: 15
V: TRBV24-1
CDR3: CATSHSGGYYNEQFF

length: 14
V: TRBV6-5
CDR3: CASSYSPTQGGQYF

length: 11
V: TRBV20-1
CDR3: CSAGDRYEQYF

length: 13
V: TRBV6-2/TRBV6-3
CDR3: CASSWGTVYGYTF

length: 19
V: TRBV27
CDR3: CASSSTGPDGSSYNSPLHF

length: 15
V: TRBV18
CDR3: CASSPRQRPYNEQFF

length: 17
V: TRBV4-3
CDR3: CASSQDVTRAFNTEAFF

length: 15
V: TRBV19
CDR3: CASSIGLAGQETQYF

length: 16
V: TRBV4-3
CDR3: CASSQDFGTGTDTQYF

length: 17
V: TRBV5-4
CDR3: CASSLGGQGGLNYGYTF

length: 15
V: TRBV6-6
CDR3: CASSYGLAEYNEQFF

length: 14
V: TRBV7-8
CDR3: CASSTAATHREQFF

length: 13
V: TRBV12-3/TRBV12-4
CDR3: CASSLWDRDGYTF

length: 15
V: TRBV4-3
CDR3: CASSQGQLSGNTIYF

length: 16
V: TRBV30
CDR3: CAWSDPGHGFNTEAFF

length: 13
V: TRBV25-1
CDR3: CASSPLFTDTQYF

length: 15
V: TRBV5-8
CDR3: CASSLGMGARETQYF

length: 15
V: TRBV20-1
CDR3: CSASSPRTGDTEAFF

length: 16
V: TRBV5-1
CDR3: CASSLLEASSGNTIYF

length: 15
V: TRBV7-9
CDR3: CASSFGQAKSYEQYF